This T cell receptor beta chain was found in a study of shared clonotypes between healthy human individuals. Trimming took 7 bases from V and 3 from J, leaving 13 bases between them. Looked up from germline, CDR1 is MNHEY and CDR2 is SVGAGI. The CDR3 has 13 amino acids. Terminally differentiated effector memory CD45RA+ cells were excluded by CCR7 positive selection of CD45RO-negative cells. Sequenced by immunoSEQ multiplex PCR; TCRdb stores in-frame clones only, minus some. The table includes about 2 million clones, 85% to 95% detected once. The origin of this receptor is a man between 18 and 29 years old in good health. The material sequenced was naive CD8+ T cells sorted from blood. The rearrangement uses TRBV6-5 and TRBJ2-7, with TRBD1 as a possible D gene (5 bases). DNA of the CDR3: TGTGCCAGCATCGCATTAGACAGCTACGAGCAGTACTTC. Residues: CASIALDSYEQYF.